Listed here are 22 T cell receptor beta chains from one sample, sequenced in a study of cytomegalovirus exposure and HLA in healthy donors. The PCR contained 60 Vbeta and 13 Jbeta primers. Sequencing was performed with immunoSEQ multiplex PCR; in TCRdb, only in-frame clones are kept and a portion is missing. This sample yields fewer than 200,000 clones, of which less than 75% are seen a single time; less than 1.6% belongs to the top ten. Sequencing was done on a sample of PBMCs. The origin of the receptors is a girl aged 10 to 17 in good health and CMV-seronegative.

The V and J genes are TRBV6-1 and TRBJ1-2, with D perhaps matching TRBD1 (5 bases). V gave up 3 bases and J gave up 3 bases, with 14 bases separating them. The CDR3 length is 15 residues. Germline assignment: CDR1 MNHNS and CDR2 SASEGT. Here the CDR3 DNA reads TGTGCCAGCAGTGACTACGCAGGGTCGGACTATGGCTACACCTTC. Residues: CASSDYAGSDYGYTF.

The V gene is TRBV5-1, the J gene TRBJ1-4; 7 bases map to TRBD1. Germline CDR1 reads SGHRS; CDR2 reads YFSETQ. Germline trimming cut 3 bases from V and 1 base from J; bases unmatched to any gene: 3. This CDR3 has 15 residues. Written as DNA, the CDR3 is TGCGCCAGCAGCTCACAGGGGAGAACTAATGAAAAACTGTTTTTT. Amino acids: CASSSQGRTNEKLFF.

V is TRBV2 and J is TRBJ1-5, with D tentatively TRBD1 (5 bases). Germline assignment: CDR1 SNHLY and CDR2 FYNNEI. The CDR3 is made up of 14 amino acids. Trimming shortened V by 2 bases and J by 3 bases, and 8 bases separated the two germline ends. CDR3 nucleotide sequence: TGTGCCAGCAGTGAACAGGGCCTCAATCAGCCCCAGCATTTT. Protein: CASSEQGLNQPQHF.

The CDR3 sequence: CASSLYPTGMQPQHF. The CDR3 DNA is TGTGCCAGCAGTTTATACCCGACAGGGATGCAGCCCCAGCATTTT. The chain carries TRBV28 and TRBJ1-5; 7 nucleotides line up with TRBD1. The CDR3 has 15 residues. Germline V gene data show CDR1 as MDHEN and CDR2 as SYDVKM. Trimming removed 1 base from V and 7 bases from J; junction bases left unmatched: 7.

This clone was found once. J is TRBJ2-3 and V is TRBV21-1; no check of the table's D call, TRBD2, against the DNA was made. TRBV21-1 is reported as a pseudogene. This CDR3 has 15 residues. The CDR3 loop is CASPLAGGRTDTQYF. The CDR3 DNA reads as TGTGCCAGCCCCCTAGCGGGGGGGCGCACAGATACGCAGTATTTT.

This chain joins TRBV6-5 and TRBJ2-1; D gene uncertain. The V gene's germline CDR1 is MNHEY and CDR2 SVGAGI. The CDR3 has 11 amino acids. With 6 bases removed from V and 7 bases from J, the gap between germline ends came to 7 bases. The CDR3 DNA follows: TGTGCCAGCAGCCTAATGAATGAGCAGTTCTTC. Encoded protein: CASSLMNEQFF.

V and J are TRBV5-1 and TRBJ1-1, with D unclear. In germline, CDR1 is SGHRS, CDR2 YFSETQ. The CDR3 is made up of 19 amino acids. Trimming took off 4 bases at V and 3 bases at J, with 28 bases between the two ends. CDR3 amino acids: CASSHVAPGLRTRDTEAFF. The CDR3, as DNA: TGCGCCAGCAGCCATGTAGCTCCAGGTCTGAGGACTAGGGACACTGAAGCTTTCTTT.

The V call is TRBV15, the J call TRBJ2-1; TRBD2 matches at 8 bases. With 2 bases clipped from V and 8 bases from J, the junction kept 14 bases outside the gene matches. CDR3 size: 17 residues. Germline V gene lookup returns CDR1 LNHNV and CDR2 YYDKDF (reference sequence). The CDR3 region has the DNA TGTGCCACCAGCAGACCCAAAATAGCGGGGTTTGTCCATGAGCAGTTCTTC. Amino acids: CATSRPKIAGFVHEQFF.

The CDR3 DNA is TGTGCCAGCAGACTAGCGGGGGGGGATACGCAGTATTTT. It translates to CASRLAGGDTQYF. This rearrangement joins TRBV2 to TRBJ2-3; 13 bases fit TRBD2. Germline V CDR1 and CDR2: SNHLY, FYNNEI. This CDR3 spans 13 amino acids. V lost 6 bases, J lost 6 bases, and 0 bases stayed unmatched.

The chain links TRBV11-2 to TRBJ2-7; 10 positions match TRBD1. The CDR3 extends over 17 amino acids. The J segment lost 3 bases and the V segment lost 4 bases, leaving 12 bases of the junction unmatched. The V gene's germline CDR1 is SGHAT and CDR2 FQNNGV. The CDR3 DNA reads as TGTGCCAGCAGCTCGCTGCGCCGGGACAGGGGCTTCTACGAGCAGTACTTC. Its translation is CASSSLRRDRGFYEQYF.

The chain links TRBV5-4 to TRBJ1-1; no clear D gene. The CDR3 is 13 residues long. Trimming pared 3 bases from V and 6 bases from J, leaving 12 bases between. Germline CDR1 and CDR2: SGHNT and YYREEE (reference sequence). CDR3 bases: TGTGCCAGCAGCTCAGTCTTCGTGTCTGAAGCTTTCTTT. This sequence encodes CASSSVFVSEAFF.

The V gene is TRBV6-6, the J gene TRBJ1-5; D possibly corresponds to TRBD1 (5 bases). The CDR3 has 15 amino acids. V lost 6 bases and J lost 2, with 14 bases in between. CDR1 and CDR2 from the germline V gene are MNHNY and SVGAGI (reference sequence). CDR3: CASSPGTGGNQPQHF. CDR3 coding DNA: TGTGCCAGCAGCCCAGGGACGGGGGGCAATCAGCCCCAGCATTTT.

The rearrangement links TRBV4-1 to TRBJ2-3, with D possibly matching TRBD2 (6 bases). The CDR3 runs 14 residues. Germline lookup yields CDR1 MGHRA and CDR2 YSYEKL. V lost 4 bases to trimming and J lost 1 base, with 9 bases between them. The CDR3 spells CASSPGERTDTQYF. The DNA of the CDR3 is TGCGCCAGCAGCCCGGGGGAGCGCACAGATACGCAGTATTTT.

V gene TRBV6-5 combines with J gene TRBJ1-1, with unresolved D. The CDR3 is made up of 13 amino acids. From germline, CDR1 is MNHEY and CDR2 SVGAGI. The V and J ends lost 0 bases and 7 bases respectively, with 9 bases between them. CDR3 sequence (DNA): TGTGCCAGCAGTTACTCTACCCGGAGTGAAGCTTTCTTT. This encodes CASSYSTRSEAFF.

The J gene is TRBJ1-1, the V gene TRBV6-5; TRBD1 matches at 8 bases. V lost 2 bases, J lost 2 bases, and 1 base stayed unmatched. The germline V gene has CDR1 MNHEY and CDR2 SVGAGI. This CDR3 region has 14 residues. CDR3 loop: CASSYDRGNTEAFF. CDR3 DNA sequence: TGTGCCAGCAGTTACGACAGGGGAAACACTGAAGCTTTCTTT.

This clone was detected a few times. The CDR3 nucleotides read TGTGCCAGCAGCTTAGCCTCTGGAGATACCGGGGAGCTGTTTTTT. Translated, it gives CASSLASGDTGELFF. The V and J genes are TRBV7-9 and TRBJ2-2; D is ambiguous. The germline V gene has CDR1 SEHNR and CDR2 FQNEAQ (reference sequence). V lost 0 bases, J lost 5 bases, and 10 bases lay in between. The CDR3 loop spans 15 amino acids.

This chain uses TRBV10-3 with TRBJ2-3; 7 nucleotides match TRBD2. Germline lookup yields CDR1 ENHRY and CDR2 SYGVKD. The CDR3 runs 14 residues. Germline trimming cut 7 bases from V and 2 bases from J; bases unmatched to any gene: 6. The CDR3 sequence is CAITRAGSTDTQYF. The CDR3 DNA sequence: TGTGCCATCACCAGAGCGGGATCCACAGATACGCAGTATTTT.

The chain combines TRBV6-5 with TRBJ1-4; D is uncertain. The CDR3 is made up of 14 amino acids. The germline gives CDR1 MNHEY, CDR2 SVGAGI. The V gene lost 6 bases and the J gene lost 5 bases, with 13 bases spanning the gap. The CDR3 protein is CASRQSGWNEKLFF. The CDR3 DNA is TGTGCCAGCAGACAATCGGGGTGGAATGAAAAACTGTTTTTT.

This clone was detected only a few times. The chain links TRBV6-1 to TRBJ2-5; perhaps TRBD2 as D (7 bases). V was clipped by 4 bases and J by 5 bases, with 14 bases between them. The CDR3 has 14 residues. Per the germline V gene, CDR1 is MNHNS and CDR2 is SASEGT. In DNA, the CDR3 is TGTGCCAGCAGTGTTGGGGGGGGCAGGGAGACCCAGTACTTC. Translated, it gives CASSVGGGRETQYF.

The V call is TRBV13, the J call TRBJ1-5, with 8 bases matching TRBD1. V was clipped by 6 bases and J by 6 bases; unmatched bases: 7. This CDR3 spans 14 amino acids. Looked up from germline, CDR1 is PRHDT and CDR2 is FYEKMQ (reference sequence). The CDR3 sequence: CASRRAGGSQPQHF. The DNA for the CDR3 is TGTGCCAGCAGACGGGCAGGGGGCAGTCAGCCCCAGCATTTT.

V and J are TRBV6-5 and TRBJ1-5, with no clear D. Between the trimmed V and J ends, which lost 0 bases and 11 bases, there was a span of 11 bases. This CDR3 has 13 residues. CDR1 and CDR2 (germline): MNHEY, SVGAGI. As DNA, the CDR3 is TGTGCCAGCAGTTACTCTCAGGCCCAGTCCCAGCATTTT. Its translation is CASSYSQAQSQHF.

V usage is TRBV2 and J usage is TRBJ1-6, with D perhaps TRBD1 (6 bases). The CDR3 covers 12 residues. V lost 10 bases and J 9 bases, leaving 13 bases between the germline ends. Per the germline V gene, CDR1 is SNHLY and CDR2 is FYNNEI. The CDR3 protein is CATKTGPSPLHF. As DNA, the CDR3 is TGTGCCACAAAAACAGGGCCTTCACCCCTCCACTTT.